The 15 T cell receptor beta chains below all came from one sample that was sequenced in a study of blood T cell repertoires in COVID-19. The protocol was immunoSEQ multiplex PCR, while the TCRdb copy is restricted to in-frame clones and leaves out a portion. The sample lists approximately 15,000 clones; roughly 78% were seen once. Sequencing was carried out using peripheral blood. Receptors were obtained from a man aged 55 to 70 with active or convalescent COVID-19.

The rearrangement uses TRBV28 and TRBJ1-3, with D perhaps TRBD1 (6 bases). This CDR3 contains 15 residues. In germline, CDR1 is MDHEN, CDR2 SYDVKM. V was clipped by 4 bases and J by 0 bases, with 10 bases between them. Here the CDR3 DNA reads TGTGCCAGCAGTTCCCCAGGGGCCTCTGGAAACACCATATATTTT. Residues: CASSSPGASGNTIYF.

The V gene is TRBV10-2, the J gene TRBJ2-5; 8 bases align to TRBD2. The junction had 5 bases not matched to a gene; V was cut back by 0 bases and J by 5 bases. This CDR3 has 15 amino acids. CDR1 is WSHSY and CDR2 is SAAADI in the germline V gene. CDR3 loop: CASSESRSSGETQYF. As DNA, the CDR3 is TGCGCCAGCAGTGAGTCGAGGTCTAGCGGGGAGACCCAGTACTTC.

The chain links TRBV5-1 to TRBJ2-3, with 10 bases matching TRBD1. The V and J ends lost 3 bases and 1 base, in that order; junction bases with no gene match: 5. Germline CDR1 and CDR2: SGHRS and YFSETQ. The CDR3 runs to 16 residues. The CDR3 region has the DNA TGCGCCAGCAGCTCAGACAGGGGGCTTGGCACAGATACGCAGTATTTT. It translates to CASSSDRGLGTDTQYF.

The gene calls are TRBV11-2 and TRBJ2-1; D perhaps matches TRBD1 (6 bases). Trimming left V 4 bases short and J 2 bases short, with 12 bases between. This CDR3 comprises 15 residues. Germline CDR1 SGHAT, CDR2 FQNNGV. In DNA, the CDR3 is TGTGCCAGCAGCTCCAACAGGGCGGCCTACAATGAGCAGTTCTTC. This translates into CASSSNRAAYNEQFF.

The CDR3 spells CASSPRGGTRYNEQFF. The CDR3 DNA is TGTGCCAGCAGCCCCCGAGGCGGGACTCGTTACAATGAGCAGTTCTTC. This chain uses TRBV3-1 (or the pseudogene TRBV3-2) with TRBJ2-1; D may be TRBD2 (6 bases). The CDR3 has 16 residues. V lost 4 bases, J lost 4 bases, and 17 bases lay in between. In germline, CDR1 is LGHDT, CDR2 YNNKEL (reference sequence).

V is TRBV5-4 and J is TRBJ2-7; TRBD2 is a possible D gene (5 bases). CDR1 and CDR2 from the germline V gene are SGHNT and YYREEE (reference sequence). Trimming pared 0 bases from V and 7 bases from J, leaving 11 bases between. The CDR3 runs to 13 residues. CDR3 nucleotide sequence: TGTGCCAGCAGCTTGGCAGAACCGGGGGAGCAGTACTTC. Translated, it gives CASSLAEPGEQYF.

This clone was counted a single time. The gene calls are TRBV27 and TRBJ2-7; 8 bases are shared with TRBD1. In germline, CDR1 is MNHEY, CDR2 SMNVEV (reference sequence). This CDR3 comprises 16 residues. V trimming: 2 bases; J trimming: 3 bases; junction bases outside the gene matches: 9. The CDR3 here is CASSLSPLQGGYEQYF. CDR3 coding DNA: TGTGCCAGCAGTTTAAGTCCCCTACAGGGGGGCTACGAGCAGTACTTC.

The chain carries TRBV5-5 and TRBJ2-1; 12 bases match TRBD2. There are 19 residues in the CDR3. Trimming at V came to 0 bases and at J to 5 bases, leaving 12 bases not matched to a gene. Germline CDR1 SGHKS, CDR2 YYEKEE (reference sequence). The CDR3 DNA reads TGTGCCAGCAGCTTGGCGAGGGCTAGCGGGAGGGCCGGCGACAATGAGCAGTTCTTC. Its translation: CASSLARASGRAGDNEQFF.

The rearrangement joins TRBV28 to TRBJ1-5, with 7 nucleotides matching TRBD1. V lost 3 bases to trimming and J lost 5 bases; unmatched junction nucleotides: 10. The CDR3 has 16 amino acids. Germline assignment: CDR1 MDHEN and CDR2 SYDVKM. The CDR3 bases are TGTGCCAGCAGTTTCGGGGGACAGAATACCCATCAGCCCCAGCATTTT. This gives the protein CASSFGGQNTHQPQHF.

The V gene is TRBV9, the J gene TRBJ1-6; 9 bases agree with TRBD1. CDR3 size: 16 residues. Per germline, CDR1 SGDLS and CDR2 YYNGEE. After removal of 0 bases from V and 9 bases from J, the junction contained 7 bases not matched to a gene. The CDR3 is CASSVAPGQGGSPLHF. In DNA, the CDR3 is TGTGCCAGCAGCGTAGCTCCGGGACAGGGTGGTTCACCCCTCCACTTT.

The rearrangement links TRBV11-3 to TRBJ2-2; D perhaps matches TRBD2 (5 bases). The CDR3 has 16 residues. V was clipped by 4 bases and J by 7 bases, with 19 bases between them. Looked up from germline, CDR1 is SGHNT and CDR2 is YENEEA. CDR3 DNA: TGTGCCAGCAGCTCCCGGGGTAGCGATATTCGCGGGGAGCTGTTTTTT. This encodes CASSSRGSDIRGELFF.

This chain uses TRBV24-1 with TRBJ2-7; perhaps TRBD1 as D (6 bases). Looked up from germline, CDR1 is KGHDR and CDR2 is SFDVKD. V gave up 2 bases and J gave up 3 bases, with 10 bases separating them. The CDR3 extends over 14 amino acids. The CDR3, as DNA: TGTGCCACCAGTGATTCGGGCAGGGGCTACGAGCAGTACTTC. Translated: CATSDSGRGYEQYF.

The CDR3 DNA sequence: TGTGCCAGCAGTCCAACGGACAGGGCGGTAACTGAAGCTTTCTTT. This sequence encodes CASSPTDRAVTEAFF. V usage is TRBV27 and J usage is TRBJ1-1, with TRBD1 matching over 8 bases. The ends lost 5 bases at V and 5 bases at J; junction bases unmatched: 10. Per germline, CDR1 MNHEY and CDR2 SMNVEV (reference sequence). This CDR3 is built from 15 residues.

V gene TRBV28 combines with J gene TRBJ1-5; 9 nucleotides match TRBD1. CDR1 is MDHEN, CDR2 SYDVKM, per germline. The CDR3 sequence is 15 residues long. Trimming removed 5 bases from V and 6 bases from J; junction bases left unmatched: 8. CDR3 protein: CASSPPDRGSQPQHF. CDR3 coding DNA: TGTGCCAGCAGTCCCCCGGACAGGGGAAGTCAGCCCCAGCATTTT.

V and J are TRBV6-5 and TRBJ1-1, with D hard to call. CDR1 is MNHEY and CDR2 is SVGAGI in the germline V gene. This CDR3 is 14 amino acids long. Trimming pared 2 bases from V and 0 bases from J, leaving 7 bases between. The CDR3 is CASSYNGLNTEAFF. CDR3 DNA: TGTGCCAGCAGTTACAACGGGTTGAACACTGAAGCTTTCTTT.